The rows below give T cell receptor beta chains drawn from one sample of a study of shared clonotypes between healthy human individuals. Sequenced by immunoSEQ multiplex PCR; TCRdb stores in-frame clones only, minus some. The table includes about 2 million clones, 85% to 95% detected once. Sequencing was performed on naive CD8+ T cells sorted from blood. These receptors were taken from a man between 18 and 29 years old in good health. Each CDR3 is given with its conserved first and last residue. D genes are given only for firm matches. Clone sizes are given selectively: once, few, many, or a class where the clone is expanded.

TRBV6-1,TRBJ1-2,-,TRBD1,CASSRPGTGTGYTF,TGTGCCAGCAGTCGCCCTGGGACAGGGACTGGCTACACCTTC
TRBV11-2,TRBJ2-3,-,TRBD2,CASSIAGGPDTQYF,TGTGCCAGCAGTATAGCGGGGGGGCCAGATACGCAGTATTTT
TRBV7-9,TRBJ2-1,-,-,CASSLIQGDFANEQFF,TGTGCCAGCAGCTTAATACAGGGCGATTTCGCTAATGAGCAGTTCTTC
TRBV6-6,TRBJ2-1,-,-,CASSLGGNEQFF,TGTGCCAGCAGCCTGGGTGGGAATGAGCAGTTCTTC
TRBV6-5,TRBJ2-7,-,-,CASKAPTYEQYF,TGTGCCAGCAAAGCGCCGACCTACGAGCAGTACTTC
TRBV30,TRBJ2-5,-,-,CAWTTEGETQYF,TGTGCCTGGACTACGGAGGGAGAGACCCAGTACTTC
TRBV4-1,TRBJ1-6,-,-,CASSQDPISSYNSPLHF,TGCGCCAGCAGCCAAGATCCCATCAGCTCCTATAATTCACCCCTCCACTTT
TRBV6-5,TRBJ2-1,-,-,CASSNVNEQFF,TGTGCCAGCAGCAACGTTAATGAGCAGTTCTTC
TRBV2,TRBJ2-3,-,TRBD1,CASSPWTGLADTQYF,TGTGCCAGCAGTCCATGGACAGGTTTAGCAGATACGCAGTATTTT
TRBV7-9,TRBJ2-3,-,TRBD2,CASSTQASGVADTQYF,TGTGCCAGCAGCACACAGGCTAGCGGGGTGGCAGATACGCAGTATTTT
TRBV25-1,TRBJ2-2,-,-,CASSVSEGWAGELFF,TGTGCCAGCAGTGTCTCGGAGGGGTGGGCCGGGGAGCTGTTTTTT
TRBV2,TRBJ2-2,-,TRBD1,CAIPGQGAGGELFF,TGTGCCATACCGGGACAGGGGGCCGGCGGGGAGCTGTTTTTT
TRBV21-1,TRBJ2-2,-,-,CASSKPGPGSNTGELFF,TGTGCCAGCAGCAAACCTGGGCCAGGGTCGAACACCGGGGAGCTGTTTTTT
TRBV19,TRBJ1-5,-,-,CASSIVGEPQHF,TGTGCCAGTAGTATAGTTGGGGAGCCCCAGCATTTT
TRBV30,TRBJ2-3,-,-,CAWSAGASTDTQYF,TGTGCCTGGAGTGCAGGGGCTAGCACAGATACGCAGTATTTT
TRBV6-5,TRBJ2-7,-,TRBD2,CASSLGLSYEQYF,TGTGCCAGCAGTTTGGGACTATCCTACGAGCAGTACTTC
TRBV19,TRBJ2-1,-,TRBD2,CARLAGGPRYEQFF,TGTGCCAGATTAGCGGGAGGACCTAGGTATGAGCAGTTCTTC
TRBV7-9,TRBJ1-2,-,TRBD1,CASSSTPRTGNYGYTF,TGTGCCAGCAGCTCCACGCCGCGGACAGGGAACTATGGCTACACCTTC
TRBV5-1,TRBJ2-7,-,TRBD2,CASSSSGSNYEQYF,TGCGCCAGCAGCTCTAGCGGGAGCAACTACGAGCAGTACTTC
TRBV4-2,TRBJ2-1,-,-,CASSQEYVYNEQFF,TGTGCCAGCAGCCAAGAATATGTTTACAATGAGCAGTTCTTC
TRBV5-1,TRBJ2-3,-,-,CASSLSPIFSSETDTQYF,TGCGCCAGCAGCTTGAGTCCCATTTTCTCATCGGAAACAGATACGCAGTATTTT
TRBV9,TRBJ1-2,once,TRBD1,CASSAGTGSSLSNYGYTF,TGTGCCAGCAGCGCGGGGACAGGTTCCTCCCTCTCTAACTATGGCTACACCTTC
TRBV9,TRBJ2-5,-,-,CASSRAGLLQETQYF,TGTGCCAGCAGCAGGGCGGGACTCCTACAAGAGACCCAGTACTTC
TRBV28,TRBJ2-7,-,TRBD1,CASRLGQGTILEQYF,TGTGCCAGCAGATTAGGACAGGGAACGATCCTCGAGCAGTACTTC
TRBV19,TRBJ1-2,once,-,CASSIAVNGYTF,TGTGCCAGTAGTATCGCGGTTAATGGCTACACCTTC
TRBV13,TRBJ2-3,-,-,CASSPPLVDTQYF,TGTGCCAGCAGCCCCCCCCTGGTGGATACGCAGTATTTT
TRBV5-8,TRBJ2-7,-,-,CASSLALFNSEQYF,TGTGCCAGCAGCTTGGCCCTTTTTAATAGCGAGCAGTACTTC
TRBV7-9,TRBJ1-1,once,-,CASSLLTTEAFF,TGTGCCAGCAGCTTGTTGACCACTGAAGCTTTCTTT
TRBV28,TRBJ1-5,-,-,CASSSHSNQPQHF,TGTGCCAGCAGTTCACATAGCAATCAGCCCCAGCATTTT
TRBV6-6,TRBJ2-1,-,-,CASTDIGPWFF,TGTGCCAGCACAGATATAGGTCCTTGGTTCTTC
TRBV29-1,TRBJ2-7,-,-,CSVELPSYEQYF,TGCAGCGTTGAGCTCCCTTCCTACGAGCAGTACTTC
TRBV14,TRBJ2-7,-,TRBD1,CASSLGQGLDYEQYF,TGTGCCAGCAGCCTTGGACAGGGCCTGGACTACGAGCAGTACTTC
TRBV29-1,TRBJ2-2,-,-,CSGDSSAGELFF,TGCAGCGGGGATAGTTCCGCCGGGGAGCTGTTTTTT
TRBV28,TRBJ2-2,-,-,CASSYTFTGELFF,TGTGCCAGCAGTTACACATTCACCGGGGAGCTGTTTTTT
TRBV4-1,TRBJ1-2,-,TRBD1,CASSQDGTGTYGYTF,TGCGCCAGCAGCCAAGACGGGACAGGAACCTATGGCTACACCTTC
TRBV5-6,TRBJ1-2,-,TRBD1,CASSLASGQGFGYTF,TGTGCCAGCAGCTTGGCCTCCGGACAGGGTTTCGGCTACACCTTC
TRBV10-1,TRBJ2-3,once,TRBD2,CASSALLAGEGDTQYF,TGCGCCAGCAGCGCACTTCTAGCGGGGGAGGGAGATACGCAGTATTTT
TRBV7-8,TRBJ2-5,-,TRBD1,CASSSGTGTLGTQYF,TGTGCCAGCAGCTCGGGGACAGGGACCCTGGGGACCCAGTACTTC
TRBV6-5,TRBJ2-7,once,TRBD2,CASSSSGRPYEQYF,TGTGCCAGCAGTTCCAGCGGGAGGCCCTACGAGCAGTACTTC
TRBV28,TRBJ1-2,-,-,CASSLRTPRGAVYGYTF,TGTGCCAGCAGTTTAAGGACCCCGCGGGGCGCAGTCTATGGCTACACCTTC
TRBV6-6,TRBJ1-2,once,TRBD1,CASSYGEGADKGYTF,TGTGCCAGCAGTTACGGTGAGGGGGCCGATAAAGGCTACACCTTC
TRBV13,TRBJ1-3,-,-,CASSLMGAGNTIYF,TGTGCCAGCAGCTTAATGGGAGCAGGAAACACCATATATTTT
TRBV5-4,TRBJ1-2,-,TRBD1,CASSLAGGWGYGYTF,TGTGCCAGCAGCTTGGCAGGGGGCTGGGGCTATGGCTACACCTTC
TRBV6-1,TRBJ2-1,-,-,CASSVEQFF,TGTGCCAGCAGTGTCGAGCAGTTCTTC
TRBV6-5,TRBJ1-2,-,TRBD1,CASKGQGDYGYTF,TGTGCCAGCAAAGGTCAGGGGGACTATGGCTACACCTTC